This T cell receptor beta chain derives from a study of blood T cells in healthy people across ages. J lost 2 bases, V lost 6 bases, and 4 bases had no gene match. Per germline, CDR1 DFQATT and CDR2 SNEGSKA (reference sequence). CDR3 length: 13 amino acids. Then a second PCR, running roughly 7 to 11 cycles, was carried out with a sample-barcoded 5' primer and a J-beta primer mix. TCRdb called the 5' RACE reads again in MiXCR, with one record for every CDR3 protein. The sample has under 2,000,000 distinct CDR3 sequences; about 50% are singletons. This clonotype was detected a few times. What it recognizes is unknown. Findings and limits, study-wide: In these data, TCR beta diversity tracked strongly with naive T cell percentage.

The TCR originated in a middle-aged woman in good health. The J gene is TRBJ1-5, the V gene TRBV20-1; TRBD1 matches 7 bases. Sequencing was carried out using blood. The CDR3 DNA follows: TGCAGTGCCCCCGACAGGGGCAATCAGCCCCAGCATTTT. Translated: CSAPDRGNQPQHF.